Below are 30 T cell receptor beta chains sequenced from a single sample in a study of vaccination effects on CD4 cells after COVID-19. CD4+ T cells specific for antigen were expanded with viral peptide pools by the ViraFEST assay before sequencing. Subsequent to roughly 9 days of culture, CD4+ T cells were isolated. Participants got two doses of BNT162b2 or mRNA-1273 vaccine. TCRdb keeps only in-frame clones here, not all; method: immunoSEQ multiplex PCR. The table shows roughly 71,000 clones, with around 81% occurring only once. Antigens for these TCRs are unknown. The sample was CD4+ T cells from PBMCs cultured with HCoV-229E spike peptides, taken after COVID-19 vaccination. These receptors were collected from a human donor who received a COVID-19 vaccine.

The gene calls are TRBV5-1 and TRBJ1-2; no clear D. Deletions cut 4 bases from V and 5 bases from J, with 12 bases between. The CDR3 totals 13 residues. Per germline, CDR1 SGHRS and CDR2 YFSETQ. The chain's CDR3 is CASSEFSTYGYTF. For the CDR3, the DNA is TGCGCCAGCAGCGAGTTCAGTACGTATGGCTACACCTTC.

This chain uses TRBV10-1 with TRBJ2-2; no definite D call. Trimming left V 3 bases short and J 5 bases short, with 4 bases between. Germline V gene data show CDR1 as WNHNN and CDR2 as SYGVQD (reference sequence). The CDR3 loop spans 12 amino acids. The CDR3 coding sequence is TGCGCCAGCAGTGACCCTACCGGGGAGCTGTTTTTT. Amino acids: CASSDPTGELFF.

The V and J genes are TRBV4-2 and TRBJ2-1; D unresolved. Trimming removed 6 bases at V and 6 bases at J, with 15 bases between. The CDR3 length is 14 residues. CDR1 LGHNA and CDR2 YNFKEQ come from the germline V gene. CDR3 in amino acids: CASSNVWSGNEQFF. The CDR3 DNA is TGTGCCAGCAGTAATGTGTGGTCGGGCAATGAGCAGTTCTTC.

The genes are TRBV5-1 and TRBJ1-1; maybe TRBD1 (5 bases). The CDR3 length is 13 residues. From germline, CDR1 is SGHRS and CDR2 YFSETQ. The V end lost 2 bases, the J end lost 5 bases, and 10 bases lay between the germline ends. The DNA of the CDR3 is TGCGCCAGCAGCTTCAGGGTGGGGACTGAAGCTTTCTTT. The encoded protein is CASSFRVGTEAFF.

The chain links TRBV30 to TRBJ2-6; no definite D call. Trimming took 4 bases from V and 3 from J, leaving 16 bases between them. The CDR3 length is 16 residues. Germline V gene lookup returns CDR1 GTSNPN and CDR2 SVGIG (reference sequence). CDR3 region: CAWTPDVAGGANVLTF. DNA of the CDR3: TGTGCCTGGACCCCCGACGTGGCCGGTGGGGCCAACGTCCTGACTTTC.

The chain employs TRBV5-4 and TRBJ1-2; tentative D call: TRBD1 (6 bases). V lost 3 bases, J lost 4 bases, and 10 bases lay in between. Germline V gives CDR1 SGHNT, CDR2 YYREEE (reference sequence). CDR3 length: 13 residues. CDR3 DNA sequence: TGTGCCAGCAGCTCCACAGGGAGCTATGGCTACACCTTC. It translates to CASSSTGSYGYTF.

The chain links TRBV6-4 to TRBJ1-5; no clear D gene. The length of the CDR3 is 11 residues. CDR1 and CDR2 from the germline V gene are MRHNA and SNTAGT. Between the trimmed V and J ends, which lost 6 bases and 3 bases, there was a span of 3 bases. CDR3 region: CASRANQPQHF. CDR3 bases: TGTGCCAGCAGGGCCAATCAGCCCCAGCATTTT.

V gene TRBV7-9 combines with J gene TRBJ1-2, with D perhaps TRBD1 (5 bases). Germline V lookup: CDR1 SEHNR, CDR2 FQNEAQ (reference sequence). V lost 1 base and J lost 4, with 10 bases in between. The CDR3 extends over 14 amino acids. The CDR3 region is CASSLETASYGYTF. The CDR3 nucleotides are TGTGCCAGCAGCTTAGAGACAGCCTCCTATGGCTACACCTTC.

This clone has only a few counts. The V gene is TRBV27, the J gene TRBJ2-2, with 8 bases fitting TRBD1. Trimming cost V 5 bases and J 5 bases; bases outside gene matches: 10. Germline assignment: CDR1 MNHEY and CDR2 SMNVEV (reference sequence). The CDR3 has 16 residues. CDR3 nucleotide sequence: TGTGCCAGCAGTACTACCGACAGGGGTTGGACCGGGGAGCTGTTTTTT. This gives the protein CASSTTDRGWTGELFF.

The CDR3 coding sequence is TGTGCCATCACCCCAGGAGCGGGGTTTAGCTCCTACAATGAGCAGTTCTTC. It yields the protein CAITPGAGFSSYNEQFF. This chain links TRBV10-3 with TRBJ2-1; 7 bases match TRBD2. Germline V CDR1 and CDR2: ENHRY, SYGVKD. The ends lost 7 bases at V and 0 bases at J; junction bases unmatched: 12. The CDR3 length is 17 residues.

The chain links TRBV11-2 to TRBJ1-2, with D unclear. The V and J ends lost 1 base and 13 bases respectively, with 16 bases between them. Germline lookup yields CDR1 SGHAT and CDR2 FQNNGV. The CDR3 is 13 residues long. CDR3 nucleotides: TGTGCCAGCAGCTTAGCTTCCCAGTCCCCGTGCACCTTC. As protein: CASSLASQSPCTF.

The V gene is TRBV19, the J gene TRBJ1-5; D gene ambiguous. CDR3 length: 15 residues. V was clipped by 3 bases and J by 0 bases, with 9 bases between them. The germline V gene encodes CDR1 LNHDA and CDR2 SQIVND (reference sequence). The chain's CDR3 is CASSISVISNQPQHF. CDR3 coding DNA: TGTGCCAGTAGTATTTCGGTTATTAGCAATCAGCCCCAGCATTTT.

This rearrangement joins TRBV5-4 to TRBJ1-5, with D unclear. The CDR3 spans 14 residues. Germline values: CDR1 SGHNT, CDR2 YYREEE (reference sequence). V lost 2 bases and J 7 bases, leaving 13 bases between the germline ends. The CDR3 loop reads CASSFGGAGQPQHF. Here the CDR3 DNA reads TGTGCCAGCAGCTTCGGAGGTGCAGGCCAGCCCCAGCATTTT. Full variable domain (outside the CDR3, taken from reference TRBV5-4 and TRBJ1-5): ETGVTQSPTHLIKTRGQQVTLRCSSQSGHNTVSWYQQALGQGPQFIFQYYREEENGRGNFPPRFSGLQFPNYSSELNVNALELDDSALYLCASSFGGAGQPQHFGDGTRLSIL.

V usage is TRBV6-2 or TRBV6-3 and J usage is TRBJ1-4; a possible D gene is TRBD1 (5 bases). The V and J ends lost 2 bases and 5 bases respectively, with 12 bases between them. The CDR3 extends over 15 amino acids. Germline values: CDR1 MNHEY, CDR2 SVGEGT. The CDR3 protein is CASSYPTGENEKLFF. The DNA for the CDR3 is TGTGCCAGCAGTTACCCCACGGGGGAAAATGAAAAACTGTTTTTT.

The rearrangement joins TRBV6-5 to TRBJ1-2; TRBD1 matches 12 bases. The CDR3 consists of 15 residues. The V gene end was trimmed by 6 bases and the J gene end by 2 bases; junction bases not matched to a gene: 4. CDR1 and CDR2 (germline): MNHEY, SVGAGI. Written as DNA, the CDR3 is TGTGCCAGCAGCGCAGGGACAGGGGGCAACTATGGCTACACCTTC. Translation: CASSAGTGGNYGYTF.

This clone showed up just a few times. This sequence joins TRBV3-1 (or the pseudogene TRBV3-2) and TRBJ2-2, with 12 bases that match TRBD2. After removal of 5 bases from V and 7 bases from J, the junction contained 8 bases not matched to a gene. The CDR3 loop spans 16 amino acids. The germline V gene encodes CDR1 LGHDT and CDR2 YNNKEL (reference sequence). The CDR3 DNA reads TGTGCCAGCAGCTTCGGACTAGCGGGGAGGGGCGGGGAGCTGTTTTTT. Protein product: CASSFGLAGRGGELFF.

This clone was detected once. The chain uses TRBV5-4 and TRBJ1-3, with D perhaps matching TRBD1 (5 bases). V lost 0 bases and J lost 4, with 11 bases in between. This CDR3 region has 15 residues. Germline CDR1 is SGHNT and CDR2 is YYREEE (reference sequence). CDR3 DNA sequence: TGTGCCAGCAGCTTGGCCGCGACAGCGGGAAACACCATATATTTT. The encoded protein is CASSLAATAGNTIYF. Full variable domain (missing parts from reference TRBV5-4 and TRBJ1-3): ETGVTQSPTHLIKTRGQQVTLRCSSQSGHNTVSWYQQALGQGPQFIFQYYREEENGRGNFPPRFSGLQFPNYSSELNVNALELDDSALYLCASSLAATAGNTIYFGEGSWLTVV.

Only one count was recorded for this clone. The CDR3 protein is CASSKRLANYGYTF. Written as DNA, the CDR3 is TGTGCCAGCAGCAAAAGACTAGCTAACTATGGCTACACCTTC. This chain uses TRBV7-2 with TRBJ1-2; no definite D call. Germline CDR1 reads SGHTA; CDR2 reads FQGNSA. The CDR3 has 14 amino acids. Trimming pared 5 bases from V and 0 bases from J, leaving 10 bases between.

This sequence joins TRBV6-6 and TRBJ1-1, with TRBD1 matching over 8 bases. The V gene end was trimmed by 7 bases and the J gene end by 2 bases; junction bases not matched to a gene: 3. The CDR3 spans 13 residues. In germline, CDR1 is MNHNY, CDR2 SVGAGI (reference sequence). The CDR3 DNA reads TGTGCCAGCACGGGACAGGTCAACACTGAAGCTTTCTTT. This translates into CASTGQVNTEAFF.

The CDR3 loop is CASSLSDGMGQFF. The CDR3 DNA follows: TGTGCCAGCAGTTTATCCGACGGTATGGGGCAGTTCTTC. The V gene is TRBV28, the J gene TRBJ2-1, with D uncertain. This CDR3 contains 13 residues. Trimming left V 1 base short and J 12 bases short, with 13 bases between. Germline CDR1 MDHEN, CDR2 SYDVKM.

This clone came up a few times. The rearrangement uses TRBV7-9 and TRBJ2-7, with a tentative D call TRBD1 (6 bases). With 5 bases removed from V and 3 bases from J, the gap between germline ends came to 20 bases. Germline assignment: CDR1 SEHNR and CDR2 FQNEAQ (reference sequence). This CDR3 spans 16 amino acids. DNA of the CDR3: TGTGCCAGCAGCCCCCCGAGGCAGGGGAATGTCTACGAGCAGTACGTC. Amino acid sequence: CASSPPRQGNVYEQYV.

The chain employs TRBV5-1 and TRBJ1-1; the D gene is possibly TRBD1 (6 bases). Germline V gene lookup returns CDR1 SGHRS and CDR2 YFSETQ. V was trimmed by 2 bases and J by 3 bases, leaving 8 bases between them. The CDR3 loop spans 13 amino acids. The CDR3 here is CASSLQGDTEAFF. The CDR3 DNA reads as TGCGCCAGCAGCTTACAGGGTGACACTGAAGCTTTCTTT.

This clone was counted a single time. CDR3 loop: CASTNVIRGDPEAFF. CDR3 DNA: TGTGCCAGCACTAACGTGATCCGAGGGGACCCTGAAGCTTTCTTT. The J gene is TRBJ1-1, the V gene TRBV6-5; D may be TRBD1 (5 bases). The germline CDR1 and CDR2 sequences are MNHEY and SVGAGI. V was shortened by 7 bases and J by 6 bases, with 21 bases between the two germline ends. The CDR3 consists of 15 residues.

V usage is TRBV28 and J usage is TRBJ1-1; 8 nucleotides align to TRBD1. V lost 6 bases to trimming and J lost 4 bases; unmatched junction nucleotides: 10. The CDR3 totals 15 residues. CDR1 MDHEN and CDR2 SYDVKM come from the germline V gene. CDR3 sequence reads: CASRTTPTGATEAFF. In nucleotides, the CDR3 is TGTGCCAGCAGGACCACCCCGACAGGGGCCACTGAAGCTTTCTTT.

This sequence joins TRBV5-1 and TRBJ1-2; D not certain. There are 13 residues in the CDR3. Germline values: CDR1 SGHRS, CDR2 YFSETQ. V was cut by 3 bases and J by 8 bases, with 14 bases left in between. The CDR3 DNA sequence: TGCGCCAGCAGCTCGGCGGCAGGTCAGGGCTACACCTTC. It yields the protein CASSSAAGQGYTF.

J is TRBJ1-1 and V is TRBV2, with 8 bases fitting TRBD1. The CDR3 has 15 amino acids. Germline assignment: CDR1 SNHLY and CDR2 FYNNEI. The V gene end was trimmed by 6 bases and the J gene end by 4 bases; junction bases not matched to a gene: 10. The chain's CDR3 is CASSGTGTGGTEAFF. The CDR3 nucleotides read TGTGCCAGCAGCGGAACCGGGACAGGCGGCACTGAAGCTTTCTTT.

This clone was detected only a few times. This chain uses TRBV5-1 with TRBJ2-2; D gene unclear. Germline lookup yields CDR1 SGHRS and CDR2 YFSETQ. Trimming removed 3 bases from V and 0 bases from J, with 12 bases in between. The CDR3 has 16 residues. The CDR3 region has the DNA TGCGCCAGCAGCTCCCAGACCGTTTCGAACACCGGGGAGCTGTTTTTT. Its translation is CASSSQTVSNTGELFF.

The chain couples TRBV5-1 to TRBJ2-2, with TRBD2 as a possible D gene (7 bases). The germline V gene has CDR1 SGHRS and CDR2 YFSETQ. This CDR3 spans 20 amino acids. The V end was cut by 4 bases, the J end by 4 bases, with 29 bases between. The CDR3, as DNA: TGCGCCAGCAGCCCACTCAGTGGGGGGGGCCCTAACATCGTCACCGGGGAGCTGTTTTTT. It yields the protein CASSPLSGGGPNIVTGELFF.

This chain uses TRBV5-8 with TRBJ2-1; a weak D match, TRBD2 (5 bases). Germline-derived CDR1 and CDR2 are SGHTS and YDEGEE. The length of the CDR3 is 15 residues. Trimming removed 2 bases at V and 5 bases at J, with 14 bases between. The CDR3 DNA sequence: TGTGCCAGCAGCTTAAGATGGACTGGTGACAATGAGCAGTTCTTC. It is translated as CASSLRWTGDNEQFF.

The chain carries TRBV2 and TRBJ1-2; D is possibly TRBD1 (6 bases). In germline, CDR1 is SNHLY, CDR2 FYNNEI. Trimming removed 3 bases from V and 0 bases from J, with 8 bases in between. The CDR3 totals 14 residues. In DNA, the CDR3 is TGTGCCAGCAGTGATAGGACAGCTAACTATGGCTACACCTTC. It encodes CASSDRTANYGYTF. The variable domain in full, with the rest retrieved from reference TRBV2 and TRBJ1-2, is EPEVTQTPSHQVTQMGQEVILRCVPISNHLYFYWYRQILGQKVEFLVSFYNNEISEKSEIFDDQFSVERPDGSNFTLKIRSTKLEDSAMYFCASSDRTANYGYTFGSGTRLTVV.